What follows are 25 T cell receptor beta chains derived from one specimen sequenced in a study of metastatic and nonmetastatic thyroid tumors. The entire patient cohort was treatment-naive prior to thyroid surgery. TCRdb reanalyzed the PCR reads via MiXCR. The sample includes around 20,000 clones, about 14% of them seen just once. Sequencing input: blood. These receptors all stem from a female donor with papillary thyroid cancer or a benign thyroid nodule (not recorded which). Some clones in this sample may be carry-over from other donors' samples.

This clone appeared many times. V is TRBV6-1 and J is TRBJ2-3; D may be TRBD1 or TRBD2 (5 bases each). Germline CDR1 is MNHNS and CDR2 is SASEGT. CDR3 length: 13 amino acids. Trimming took 5 bases from V and 11 from J, leaving 17 bases between them. The CDR3 spells CASSSGTARGQYF. The CDR3 DNA is TGTGCCAGCAGTTCAGGGACGGCCCGAGGGCAGTATTTT.

Ten or more counts support this clone. The chain combines TRBV24-1 with TRBJ1-2; D may be TRBD1 (5 bases). CDR1 is KGHDR, CDR2 SFDVKD, per germline. V lost 4 bases to trimming and J lost 5 bases, with 10 bases between them. This CDR3 comprises 13 residues. The CDR3 spells CATSERAGYGYTF. The CDR3, as DNA: TGTGCCACCAGTGAACGGGCAGGGTATGGCTACACCTTC.

This clone occurred many times. The chain has TRBV11-2 and TRBJ2-1, with 8 nucleotides matching TRBD2. Trimming cost V 5 bases and J 4 bases; bases outside gene matches: 7. Germline CDR1 reads SGHAT; CDR2 reads FQNNGV. CDR3 length: 15 amino acids. The CDR3 DNA reads TGTGCCAGCAGCCCCTTAGCGGGGAGGTACAATGAGCAGTTCTTC. Protein: CASSPLAGRYNEQFF.

The rearrangement uses TRBV6-9 and TRBJ2-4; D unclear. Per germline, CDR1 MNHGY and CDR2 SVAAGI. The CDR3 is made up of 14 amino acids. V was shortened by 3 bases and J by 8 bases, with 14 bases between the two germline ends. The CDR3 reads CASSYLGFGDIQYF. The CDR3 coding sequence is TGTGCCAGCAGTTACTTGGGATTTGGAGACATTCAGTACTTC.

The table lists this clone with many counts. V is TRBV28 and J is TRBJ2-3, with 8 bases that match TRBD1. The CDR3 covers 18 residues. Germline-derived CDR1 and CDR2 are MDHEN and SYDVKM. V lost 6 bases, J lost 0 bases, and 14 bases stayed unmatched. In nucleotides, the CDR3 is TGTGCCAGCAGCTCCGGACAGGGCCGGGACCCTAGCACAGATACGCAGTATTTT. It codes for CASSSGQGRDPSTDTQYF.

This clone was detected ten times or more. Other DNA sequences in the sample encode the same CDR3. The CDR3 sequence: CASSQDPLGYGYTF. The CDR3 coding sequence is TGTGCCAGCAGCCAAGACCCCCTAGGTTATGGCTACACCTTC. The rearrangement uses TRBV14 and TRBJ1-2; D ambiguous. The V and J ends lost 0 bases and 5 bases respectively, with 10 bases between them. The germline V gene encodes CDR1 SGHDN and CDR2 FVKESK. This CDR3 is 14 amino acids long.

V usage is TRBV6-2 or TRBV6-3 and J usage is TRBJ1-3, with TRBD1 matching over 8 bases. The CDR3 spans 21 residues. The germline gives CDR1 MNHEY, CDR2 SVGEGT. V lost 5 bases and J lost 0; bases outside the gene matches: 21. In DNA, the CDR3 is TGTGCCAGCAGTCCGGCTGGGAACCGGGACAGGACGTTAAACTCTGGAAACACCATATATTTT. It codes for CASSPAGNRDRTLNSGNTIYF.

Ten or more counts support this clone. V is TRBV11-2 and J is TRBJ2-7, with TRBD2 matching over 8 bases. The ends lost 0 bases at V and 9 bases at J; junction bases unmatched: 19. The germline CDR1 and CDR2 sequences are SGHAT and FQNNGV. This CDR3 region has 18 residues. The CDR3 DNA is TGTGCCAGCAGCTTAGAAGGTCCGGCTAGCGGGTCCTGGGTGGCGCAGTACTTC. Translated: CASSLEGPASGSWVAQYF.

Ten or more counts support this clone. The rearrangement links TRBV18 to TRBJ2-1; no clear D. The V and J ends lost 1 base and 0 bases respectively, with 7 bases between them. This CDR3 is 15 amino acids long. From germline, CDR1 is KGHSH and CDR2 LQKENI. CDR3 coding DNA: TGTGCCAGCTCACCACGGGTCGGCTCCTACAATGAGCAGTTCTTC. Protein: CASSPRVGSYNEQFF. The whole variable domain, filled in from reference TRBV18 and TRBJ2-1, reads NAGVMQNPRHLVRRRGQEARLRCSPMKGHSHVYWYRQLPEEGLKFMVYLQKENIIDESGMPKERFSAEFPKEGPSILRIQQVVRGDSAAYFCASSPRVGSYNEQFFGPGTRLTVL.

The chain uses TRBV4-1 and TRBJ2-7, with D unclear. The CDR3 has 16 amino acids. CDR1 MGHRA and CDR2 YSYEKL come from the germline V gene. V lost 0 bases to trimming and J lost 0 bases, with 12 bases between them. This CDR3 reads CASSQDWPGISYEQYF. CDR3 nucleotides: TGCGCCAGCAGCCAAGATTGGCCAGGAATCTCCTACGAGCAGTACTTC.

The chain is built from TRBV5-1 and TRBJ2-1; TRBD2 agrees at 11 bases. Germline trimming cut 5 bases from V and 4 bases from J; bases unmatched to any gene: 5. Germline V CDR1 and CDR2: SGHRS, YFSETQ. This CDR3 has 15 amino acids. The CDR3 protein is CASRSSGGIYNEQFF. Here the CDR3 DNA reads TGCGCCAGCAGGTCTAGCGGGGGGATTTACAATGAGCAGTTCTTC. Looking up the rest from reference TRBV5-1 and TRBJ2-1 gives the full variable domain: KAGVTQTPRYLIKTRGQQVTLSCSPISGHRSVSWYQQTPGQGLQFLFEYFSETQRNKGNFPGRFSGRQFSNSRSEMNVSTLELGDSALYLCASRSSGGIYNEQFFGPGTRLTVL.

By proportion, this clone is medium-sized. The J gene is TRBJ2-7, the V gene TRBV9; 8 nucleotides match TRBD2. J was trimmed by 3 bases and V by 3 bases; bases with no gene match: 20. The CDR3 runs 19 residues. CDR1 SGDLS and CDR2 YYNGEE come from the germline V gene. CDR3 sequence reads: CASSAGADKLAEGHYEQYF. DNA for the CDR3: TGTGCCAGCAGCGCGGGGGCGGACAAACTAGCGGAGGGGCACTACGAGCAGTACTTC.

This clone was seen more than once but under ten times. The J gene is TRBJ1-2, the V gene TRBV6-1, with 10 positions matching TRBD1. V lost 8 bases, J lost 7 bases, and 7 bases stayed unmatched. Germline V gives CDR1 MNHNS, CDR2 SASEGT. This CDR3 has 13 residues. CDR3 nucleotides: TGTGCCAGCGGCGACAGGGGGCTTGGTGGCTACACCTTC. Translated: CASGDRGLGGYTF.

This clone was counted many times. Lacking the conserved final phenylalanine or tryptophan, this CDR3 likely reflects a read error. It is unclear where the CDR3 begins or ends on the DNA, so no DNA is shown, and the CDR3 is as TCRdb lists it. The CDR3 sequence is CASTRAQGL. The rearrangement links TRBV4-3 to TRBJ2-5; the listed D gene, TRBD1, was not tested against the DNA. The CDR3 is 9 residues long, ends included. Germline V gives CDR1 LGHNA, CDR2 YSLEER.

This clone was seen at least ten times. The V call is TRBV20-1, the J call TRBJ2-7, with 10 bases aligning to TRBD1. CDR1 DFQATT and CDR2 SNEGSKA come from the germline V gene (reference sequence). V lost 1 base, J lost 6 bases, and 9 bases stayed unmatched. This CDR3 comprises 15 residues. The CDR3 DNA reads as TGCAGTGCTAGAGGGGCGGGACAGGGGCGTCTCGAGCAGTACTTC. This sequence encodes CSARGAGQGRLEQYF.

The V gene is TRBV20-1, the J gene TRBJ2-3; 9 nucleotides match TRBD2. The CDR3 contains 15 residues. J lost 1 base, V lost 3 bases, and 5 bases had no gene match. Looked up from germline, CDR1 is DFQATT and CDR2 is SNEGSKA (reference sequence). The CDR3 region is CSARVAGVGTDTQYF. CDR3 bases: TGCAGTGCTAGGGTAGCGGGAGTGGGCACAGATACGCAGTATTTT.

The genes are TRBV20-1 and TRBJ2-1; 7 positions agree with TRBD2. V lost 6 bases to trimming and J lost 7 bases; unmatched junction nucleotides: 12. CDR1 is DFQATT, CDR2 SNEGSKA, per germline (reference sequence). This CDR3 is built from 14 residues. This CDR3 reads CSANRGGGRNEQFF. In DNA form, the CDR3 reads TGCAGTGCCAACCGTGGGGGGGGACGAAATGAGCAGTTCTTC.

J is TRBJ1-6 and V is TRBV20-1; TRBD1 agrees at 8 bases. The V gene's germline CDR1 is DFQATT and CDR2 SNEGSKA (reference sequence). V was pared by 2 bases and J by 9 bases, with 9 bases of the junction left unmatched. The CDR3 is 15 residues long. The CDR3 here is CSARPPDRDSSPLHF. CDR3 in DNA: TGCAGTGCTAGACCTCCGGACAGGGACAGTTCACCCCTCCACTTT.

This clone was seen more than once but under ten times. V gene TRBV4-3 combines with J gene TRBJ1-1, with D unresolved. The CDR3 has 14 amino acids. V dropped 4 bases and J dropped 2 bases, with 11 bases sitting between them. Germline V gene lookup returns CDR1 LGHNA and CDR2 YSLEER. In DNA form, the CDR3 reads TGCGCCAGCAGCCCCAACTCCAAAAACACTGAAGCTTTCTTT. Protein sequence: CASSPNSKNTEAFF.

Ten or more counts support this clone. The V gene is TRBV12-3 or TRBV12-4, the J gene TRBJ2-1, with a tentative D call TRBD1 (5 bases). This CDR3 region has 15 residues. The V and J ends lost 7 bases and 0 bases respectively, with 13 bases between them. The CDR3: CASTNADISYNEQFF. Here the CDR3 DNA reads TGTGCCAGCACAAACGCGGACATCTCCTACAATGAGCAGTTCTTC.

This clone was counted many times. The rearrangement links TRBV5-1 to TRBJ2-2; perhaps TRBD2 as D (6 bases). The CDR3 contains 16 residues. Trimming took off 4 bases at V and 0 bases at J, with 13 bases between the two ends. The germline V gene encodes CDR1 SGHRS and CDR2 YFSETQ. CDR3 sequence: CASSLLAGPNTGELFF. DNA of the CDR3: TGCGCCAGCAGCCTCCTGGCGGGACCGAACACCGGGGAGCTGTTTTTT.

This clone has a count of ten or more. This chain uses TRBV24-1 with TRBJ2-4; tentatively, D is TRBD2 (5 bases). Trimming shortened V by 4 bases and J by 2 bases, and 14 bases separated the two germline ends. CDR3 length equals 16 residues. The germline V gene has CDR1 KGHDR and CDR2 SFDVKD. The CDR3 DNA reads as TGTGCCACCAGTGACCCCCCGAGGGCAACCAAAAACATTCAGTACTTC. Encoded protein: CATSDPPRATKNIQYF.

There are many counts of this clone. The gene calls are TRBV3-1 and TRBJ1-1, with D maybe TRBD1 (6 bases). V was pared by 4 bases and J by 8 bases, with 11 bases between. The CDR3 totals 12 residues. Germline CDR1 and CDR2: LGHDT and YNNKEL (reference sequence). The CDR3 loop reads CASSPQGKEAFF. For the CDR3, the DNA is TGTGCCAGCAGCCCCCAGGGGAAGGAAGCTTTCTTT. Full variable domain (missing parts from reference TRBV3-1 and TRBJ1-1): DTAVSQTPKYLVTQMGNDKSIKCEQNLGHDTMYWYKQDSKKFLKIMFSYNNKELIINETVPNRFSPKSPDKAHLNLHINSLELGDSAVYFCASSPQGKEAFFGQGTRLTVV.

This clone was seen ten or more times. This rearrangement joins TRBV7-2 to TRBJ2-5, with 9 positions matching TRBD1. Germline V CDR1 and CDR2: SGHTA, FQGNSA. This CDR3 comprises 15 residues. Trimming cost V 5 bases and J 5 bases; bases outside gene matches: 9. Here the CDR3 DNA reads TGTGCCAGCAGCCCCCGACAGGGGGGTTGGGAGACCCAGTACTTC. It translates to CASSPRQGGWETQYF. Full variable domain (rest looked up from reference TRBV7-2 and TRBJ2-5): GAGVSQSPSNKVTEKGKDVELRCDPISGHTALYWYRQSLGQGLEFLIYFQGNSAPDKSGLPSDRFSAERTGGSVSTLTIQRTQQEDSAVYLCASSPRQGGWETQYFGPGTRLLVL.

At least ten counts were recorded for this clone. The chain has TRBV4-3 and TRBJ2-5; the D gene is possibly TRBD1 (5 bases). The CDR3 contains 13 residues. Trimming took 2 bases from V and 6 from J, leaving 10 bases between them. Germline V gene sequence: CDR1 LGHNA, CDR2 YSLEER. CDR3 protein: CASSQYRKQTQYF. Written as DNA, the CDR3 is TGCGCCAGCAGCCAATACAGGAAACAGACCCAGTACTTC.